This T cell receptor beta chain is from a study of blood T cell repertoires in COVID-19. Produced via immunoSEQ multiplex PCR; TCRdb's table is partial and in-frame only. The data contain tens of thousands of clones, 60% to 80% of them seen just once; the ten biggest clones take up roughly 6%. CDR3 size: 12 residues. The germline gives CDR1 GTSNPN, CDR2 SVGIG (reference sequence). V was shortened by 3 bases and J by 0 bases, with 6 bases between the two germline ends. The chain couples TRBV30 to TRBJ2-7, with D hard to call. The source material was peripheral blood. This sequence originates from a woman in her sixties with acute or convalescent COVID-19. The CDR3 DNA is TGTGCCTGGAGCAGATCCTCCTACGAGCAGTACTTC. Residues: CAWSRSSYEQYF.